These 27 T cell receptor beta chains originate from one sample sequenced in a study of regulatory T cells in long-lasting Graves disease (dated by TCRdb to the early 2020s). Libraries were constructed by multiplex PCR. TCRdb names Illumina HiSeq 4000 as the instrument used. CDR3 regions were amplified by Arm-PCR with iRepertoire HTBI primers to construct TCR beta libraries. TCRdb reanalyzed the raw reads on its own, using fastp at Q25 for trimming and MiXCR for clone calling, and kept in-frame beta chains. Each entry merges the rows of one CDR3 protein and shows their most common DNA and genes. Recorded for this sample are 400,000 to 550,000 distinct CDR3 sequences; about 15% of them occurred a single time. The top ten hold around 15% of the sample. This specimen's time point label, per the study, means: newly diagnosed GD, antithyroid drugs for less than 3 months. For both TCR sequencing and RNA sequencing, RNA was extracted from PBMCs using TRIzol.

These sequences were also reported in another study, on T cells in Graves' hyperthyroidism and ophthalmopathy.

Source: peripheral blood mononuclear cells (PBMCs), taken at new diagnosis, from a patient treated with antithyroid drugs. The receptors were sampled from a woman in her twenties or thirties with Graves disease. Donor details come from another sample of the same person, matched by shared clones.

This clonotype was seen many times. The chain is built from TRBV5-1 and TRBJ2-5; unclear D gene. This CDR3 region has 12 residues. Trimming removed 4 bases from V and 5 bases from J, with 9 bases in between. Germline V gene lookup returns CDR1 SGHRS and CDR2 YFSETQ. This CDR3 reads CASSQVMETQYF. DNA of the CDR3: TGCGCCAGCAGCCAGGTCATGGAGACCCAGTACTTC. The full variable domain, its missing parts supplied by reference TRBV5-1 and TRBJ2-5, is KAGVTQTPRYLIKTRGQQVTLSCSPISGHRSVSWYQQTPGQGLQFLFEYFSETQRNKGNFPGRFSGRQFSNSRSEMNVSTLELGDSALYLCASSQVMETQYFGPGTRLLVL.

This chain connects TRBV30 to TRBJ2-1, with a tentative D call TRBD2 (6 bases). The CDR3 is 14 amino acids. Germline values: CDR1 GTSNPN, CDR2 SVGIG (reference sequence). Trimming removed 1 base from V and 6 bases from J, with 13 bases in between. The CDR3 loop reads CAWSAGVGRNEQFF. CDR3 in DNA: TGTGCCTGGAGTGCGGGGGTCGGGCGCAATGAGCAGTTCTTC.

This clonotype has only a few counts. V gene TRBV6-5 combines with J gene TRBJ1-1; no clear D. V was clipped by 0 bases and J by 4 bases, with 6 bases between them. The CDR3 contains 13 residues. The germline CDR1 and CDR2 sequences are MNHEY and SVGAGI. CDR3 in DNA: TGTGCCAGCAGTTACTCCGGGTCCACTGAAGCTTTCTTT. Amino acid sequence: CASSYSGSTEAFF.

There are a few counts of this clonotype. V usage is TRBV12-3 or TRBV12-4 and J usage is TRBJ1-6, with D perhaps matching TRBD1 (5 bases). The V gene lost 5 bases and the J gene lost 7 bases, with 12 bases spanning the gap. The CDR3 is 14 amino acids. In DNA form, the CDR3 reads TGTGCCAGCAGTAACCGGGACGGGAATTCACCCCTCCACTTT. Protein sequence: CASSNRDGNSPLHF.

This clonotype was seen a single time. Just one base apart from a much larger clone, this may be a read error. V gene TRBV30 combines with J gene TRBJ2-6; D unresolved. V dropped 4 bases and J dropped 2 bases, with 12 bases sitting between them. The CDR3 has 15 residues. In germline, CDR1 is GTSNPN, CDR2 SVGIG (reference sequence). The CDR3 spells CAWTATSPGANVLTF. The CDR3 region has the DNA TGTGCCTGGACTGCGACATCCCCTGGGGCCAACGTCCTGACTTTC.

The gene calls are TRBV5-1 and TRBJ2-3, with TRBD2 matching 11 bases. Trimming cost V 4 bases and J 3 bases; bases outside gene matches: 4. The CDR3 sequence is 15 residues long. Germline values: CDR1 SGHRS, CDR2 YFSETQ. In nucleotides, the CDR3 is TGCGCCAGCAGCGTGACTAGCGGGATGACAGATACGCAGTATTTT. The encoded protein is CASSVTSGMTDTQYF.

This clonotype turned up a few times. The chain combines TRBV12-3 or TRBV12-4 with TRBJ1-3; tentative D call: TRBD1 (5 bases). The ends were cut back, 6 bases at V and 2 bases at J, with 11 bases in the middle. The CDR3 consists of 14 residues. The DNA for the CDR3 is TGTGCCAGCAGAAAGCAGGGAGCTGGAAACACCATATATTTT. Translating it yields CASRKQGAGNTIYF.

This clonotype has more than one count but fewer than ten. The rearrangement uses TRBV6-1 and TRBJ2-7; 8 bases align to TRBD2. The CDR3 has 13 residues. Germline CDR1 reads MNHNS; CDR2 reads SASEGT. J gave up 3 bases and V 7 bases, and 5 bases lay outside the gene matches. The CDR3 loop is CASTPGRGYEQYF. CDR3 DNA: TGTGCCAGCACCCCCGGGAGGGGCTACGAGCAGTACTTC.

The rearrangement links TRBV20-1 to TRBJ2-2, with 7 positions matching TRBD1. The CDR3 is 14 residues long. The V and J ends lost 1 base and 4 bases, in that order; junction bases with no gene match: 3. CDR1 is DFQATT, CDR2 SNEGSKA, per germline (reference sequence). The CDR3 bases are TGCAGTGCTAGAGTACAGGGGTCCACCGGGGAGCTGTTTTTT. As protein: CSARVQGSTGELFF.

V and J are TRBV5-6 and TRBJ1-4, with 9 bases fitting TRBD1. The V gene end was trimmed by 2 bases and the J gene end by 2 bases; junction bases not matched to a gene: 4. In germline, CDR1 is SGHDT, CDR2 YYEEEE. The CDR3 contains 16 residues. The CDR3 nucleotides read TGTGCCAGCAGCTTCTCGACAGGGGGGACTAATGAAAAACTGTTTTTT. Translated: CASSFSTGGTNEKLFF.

V usage is TRBV5-6 and J usage is TRBJ2-5; D is possibly TRBD1 or TRBD2 (5 bases each). The CDR3 covers 17 residues. Trimming left V 5 bases short and J 2 bases short, with 22 bases between. The germline V gene encodes CDR1 SGHDT and CDR2 YYEEEE. Written as DNA, the CDR3 is TGTGCCAGCAGTCCGCCCCGGGTAACTAGGACACAAGAGACCCAGTACTTC. It encodes CASSPPRVTRTQETQYF. The full variable domain, with the rest looked up from reference TRBV5-6 and TRBJ2-5, is DAGVTQSPTHLIKTRGQQVTLRCSPKSGHDTVSWYQQALGQGPQFIFQYYEEEERQRGNFPDRFSGHQFPNYSSELNVNALLLGDSALYLCASSPPRVTRTQETQYFGPGTRLLVL.

The sample holds a few counts of this clonotype. V gene TRBV5-1 combines with J gene TRBJ1-1; D not certain. The CDR3 runs to 13 residues. Trimming removed 4 bases at V and 2 bases at J, with 9 bases between. The germline V gene has CDR1 SGHRS and CDR2 YFSETQ. For the CDR3, the DNA is TGCGCCAGCAGCCAAGACCACAACACTGAAGCTTTCTTT. Amino acid sequence: CASSQDHNTEAFF.

At least ten counts were recorded for this clonotype. The V gene is TRBV2, the J gene TRBJ2-7, with D unclear. V dropped 0 bases and J dropped 7 bases, with 13 bases sitting between them. Looked up from germline, CDR1 is SNHLY and CDR2 is FYNNEI. This CDR3 spans 14 amino acids. The CDR3 bases are TGTGCCAGCAGTGAAGCGTTACGCCACGGGGAGCAGTACTTC. Protein: CASSEALRHGEQYF.

Turning to this clonotype: A far larger clone is one base from this, pointing to a likely read error. V usage is TRBV7-3 and J usage is TRBJ2-3; no reliable D call. Germline V gene sequence: CDR1 SGHTA, CDR2 FQGTGA. The CDR3 covers 14 residues. V was pared by 2 bases and J by 2 bases, with 8 bases between. The CDR3 nucleotides are TGTGCCAGCAGCTTAGGACCTCACACAGATACGCAGTATTTT. This codes for CASSLGPHTDTQYF.

This clonotype was seen only once. A much larger clone differs from this one at a single base, so this may be a read error. The V and J genes are TRBV6-9 and TRBJ2-6; D tentatively reads TRBD1 or TRBD2 (5 bases each). The CDR3 covers 16 residues. Germline V gene lookup returns CDR1 MNHGY and CDR2 SVAAGI. The V end lost 3 bases, the J end lost 4 bases, and 13 bases lay between the germline ends. CDR3 amino acids: CASSYLRGTGANVLTF. The CDR3 nucleotides are TGTGCCAGCAGTTACTTGAGGGGTACAGGGGCCAACGTCCTGACTTTC.

This clonotype has a count of ten or more. The V gene is TRBV3-1, the J gene TRBJ2-5; D call uncertain. Germline CDR1 is LGHDT and CDR2 is YNNKEL (reference sequence). The length of the CDR3 is 13 residues. V lost 2 bases and J 3 bases, leaving 7 bases between the germline ends. CDR3 sequence: CASSQLRKETQYF. The CDR3 DNA sequence: TGTGCCAGCAGCCAACTCAGAAAAGAGACCCAGTACTTC.

The V gene is TRBV5-1, the J gene TRBJ1-1, with a possible D match to TRBD1 (5 bases). V lost 0 bases, J lost 7 bases, and 7 bases lay in between. Germline-derived CDR1 and CDR2 are SGHRS and YFSETQ. This CDR3 region has 12 residues. The CDR3 coding sequence is TGCGCCAGCAGCTTGGTTACAGGTGAAGCTTTCTTT. It specifies CASSLVTGEAFF.

The gene calls are TRBV5-4 and TRBJ1-2; possible D gene TRBD1, 5 bases. The CDR3 is made up of 16 amino acids. Trimming shortened V by 6 bases and J by 5 bases, and 23 bases separated the two germline ends. CDR1 SGHNT and CDR2 YYREEE come from the germline V gene (reference sequence). The CDR3 reads CASKKGQWEGTYGYTF. In nucleotides, the CDR3 is TGTGCCAGCAAAAAAGGACAATGGGAGGGAACATATGGCTACACCTTC. Full variable domain (missing parts from reference TRBV5-4 and TRBJ1-2): ETGVTQSPTHLIKTRGQQVTLRCSSQSGHNTVSWYQQALGQGPQFIFQYYREEENGRGNFPPRFSGLQFPNYSSELNVNALELDDSALYLCASKKGQWEGTYGYTFGSGTRLTVV.

This clonotype has at least ten counts. The gene calls are TRBV24-1 and TRBJ2-1; tentative D call: TRBD2 (6 bases). Germline-derived CDR1 and CDR2 are KGHDR and SFDVKD. Trimming cost V 7 bases and J 3 bases, with 12 bases left between them. This CDR3 has 14 amino acids. The DNA for the CDR3 is TGTGCCACCAGCAACGGAGCGGGCTACAATGAGCAGTTCTTC. Protein product: CATSNGAGYNEQFF.

The sample holds many counts of this clonotype. This chain links TRBV19 with TRBJ1-1; D unresolved. The CDR3 sequence is 14 residues long. The V gene lost 10 bases and the J gene lost 4 bases, with 19 bases spanning the gap. CDR1 LNHDA and CDR2 SQIVND come from the germline V gene (reference sequence). As DNA, the CDR3 is TGTGCCACCTCAGGAAACAGCCGCGTCACTGAAGCTTTCTTT. Translated: CATSGNSRVTEAFF.

V and J are TRBV6-4 and TRBJ2-1; 8 bases fit TRBD1. Losses at the gene ends were 3 bases for V and 7 bases for J; bases not matched to a gene: 2. The CDR3 is made up of 13 amino acids. Per the germline V gene, CDR1 is MRHNA and CDR2 is SNTAGT. CDR3 residues: CASSEGQENEQFF. For the CDR3, the DNA is TGTGCCAGCAGTGAGGGACAGGAAAATGAGCAGTTCTTC.

This clonotype was seen ten or more times. This chain connects TRBV29-1 to TRBJ1-1, with 9 bases identical to TRBD1. Germline CDR1 and CDR2: SQVTM and ANQGSEA. The J segment lost 6 bases and the V segment lost 4 bases, leaving 9 bases of the junction unmatched. This CDR3 contains 14 residues. The CDR3 spells CSVGSDRGVAEAFF. Written as DNA, the CDR3 is TGCAGCGTTGGATCGGACAGGGGAGTAGCTGAAGCTTTCTTT.

This clonotype was detected many times. The CDR3 loop reads CASSQRSSQETQYF. The CDR3 DNA reads TGTGCCAGCAGCCAACGGAGTAGCCAAGAGACCCAGTACTTC. The chain recombines TRBV3-1 with TRBJ2-5; D not resolved. Germline V gene sequence: CDR1 LGHDT, CDR2 YNNKEL (reference sequence). Trimming shortened V by 2 bases and J by 1 base, and 8 bases separated the two germline ends. This CDR3 comprises 14 residues.

A remark on this clonotype: A single base is all that separates this from a far larger clone, so a read error is likely. The chain joins TRBV6-5 to TRBJ2-3; D may correspond to TRBD1 or TRBD2 (5 bases each). The J call is doubtful: the DNA matches TRBJ2-1 better. The germline V gene has CDR1 MNHEY and CDR2 SVGAGI. This CDR3 is built from 15 residues. The CDR3 nucleotides are TGTGCCAGCGGTTACTGGGGGAATCCCTACAATGAGCAGTTCTTC. It translates to CASGYWGNPYNEQFF.

This clonotype was counted ten times or more. The rearrangement joins TRBV30 to TRBJ1-5; no clear D gene. This CDR3 contains 14 residues. The V end was cut by 3 bases, the J end by 1 base, with 10 bases between. The germline V gene encodes CDR1 GTSNPN and CDR2 SVGIG (reference sequence). CDR3 coding DNA: TGTGCCTGGAGCTCAGGACGGAGCAATCAGCCCCAGCATTTT. It is translated as CAWSSGRSNQPQHF.

This clonotype was detected ten times or more. The V gene is TRBV2, the J gene TRBJ1-5; TRBD1 might be the D (6 bases). CDR1 is SNHLY and CDR2 is FYNNEI in the germline V gene. The V end was cut by 6 bases, the J end by 2 bases, with 17 bases between. The CDR3 is 16 amino acids. The CDR3 here is CASSPETGYGNQPQHF. CDR3 DNA sequence: TGTGCCAGCAGCCCCGAGACAGGCTATGGCAATCAGCCCCAGCATTTT.

This clonotype has only a few counts. The genes are TRBV6-2 or TRBV6-3 and TRBJ1-6; a weak D match, TRBD1 (5 bases). The ends were cut back, 1 base at V and 5 bases at J, with 6 bases in the middle. The germline V gene has CDR1 MNHEY and CDR2 SVGEGT. The CDR3 has 14 residues. CDR3 in amino acids: CASSYWGNNSPLHF. The CDR3 nucleotides read TGTGCCAGCAGTTACTGGGGGAATAATTCACCCCTCCACTTT.